Shown below are 10 T cell receptor beta chains from a single sample sequenced in a study of blood T cell repertoires in COVID-19. Sequencing was performed with immunoSEQ multiplex PCR; in TCRdb, only in-frame clones are kept and a portion is missing. This sample has about 140,000 clones, with 88% found just once. The sequenced sample consisted of peripheral blood. The receptors come from a human donor with COVID-19, enrolled during active disease. The donor label of this sample is uncertain.

This clone was observed a handful of times. This rearrangement joins TRBV9 to TRBJ2-1; 7 bases fit TRBD2. CDR3 length equals 15 residues. Per the germline V gene, CDR1 is SGDLS and CDR2 is YYNGEE. With V trimmed by 6 bases and J by 8 bases, 14 bases remained unmatched. The CDR3, as DNA: TGTGCCAGCAAGAAGTTAGGAGCGGGGCCCGATGAGCAGTTCTTC. The encoded protein is CASKKLGAGPDEQFF.

V is TRBV27 and J is TRBJ1-2, with 10 bases lining up with TRBD1. The germline CDR1 and CDR2 sequences are MNHEY and SMNVEV (reference sequence). V gave up 5 bases and J gave up 2 bases; unmatched junction bases: 8. The CDR3 spans 16 residues. CDR3 sequence: CASSPQMGQGNYGYTF. The CDR3, as DNA: TGTGCCAGCAGTCCGCAGATGGGACAGGGGAACTATGGCTACACCTTC.

V and J are TRBV28 and TRBJ2-3, with D unresolved. Per germline, CDR1 MDHEN and CDR2 SYDVKM. The germline V and J ends were trimmed by 3 bases and 3 bases, with 13 bases remaining between them. The CDR3 contains 15 residues. CDR3 bases: TGTGCCAGCAGTTTGATGGGCCCAGATACAGATACGCAGTATTTT. Its translation is CASSLMGPDTDTQYF.

The gene calls are TRBV9 and TRBJ2-1; 11 nucleotides align to TRBD2. Losses at the gene ends were 4 bases for V and 2 bases for J; bases not matched to a gene: 11. This CDR3 is built from 18 residues. Germline CDR1 SGDLS, CDR2 YYNGEE. The CDR3 bases are TGTGCCAGCAGCTCCCAACCCTTGGGACTAGCGGCCTACAATGAGCAGTTCTTC. Protein product: CASSSQPLGLAAYNEQFF.

V is TRBV12-3 or TRBV12-4 and J is TRBJ1-5; D perhaps matches TRBD1 (6 bases). This CDR3 has 13 amino acids. The ends were cut back, 7 bases at V and 3 bases at J, with 10 bases in the middle. CDR3 sequence reads: CASIGQINQPQHF. The CDR3 bases are TGTGCCAGCATCGGACAGATCAATCAGCCCCAGCATTTT.

The rearrangement links TRBV25-1 to TRBJ2-6; the D gene is possibly TRBD1 (6 bases). CDR1 is MGHDK, CDR2 SYGVNS, per germline. V was clipped by 3 bases and J by 4 bases, with 10 bases between them. The CDR3 length is 15 residues. CDR3 nucleotides: TGTGCCAGCAGTGACTTTGGGGGCGGGGCCAACGTCCTGACTTTC. This gives the protein CASSDFGGGANVLTF.

The chain uses TRBV10-3 and TRBJ2-2; D remains unclear. CDR3 length: 14 amino acids. CDR1 and CDR2 (germline): ENHRY, SYGVKD. V was cut by 4 bases and J by 6 bases, with 12 bases left in between. CDR3 residues: CAISGLILAGELFF. In nucleotides, the CDR3 is TGTGCCATCAGTGGACTTATTTTAGCCGGGGAGCTGTTTTTT.

V gene TRBV5-1 combines with J gene TRBJ1-2; D is unclear. Germline lookup yields CDR1 SGHRS and CDR2 YFSETQ. The germline V and J ends were trimmed by 3 bases and 7 bases, with 16 bases remaining between them. CDR3 length: 14 residues. CDR3 sequence (DNA): TGCGCCAGCAGCTACCCTCGGGAGTCGGGTGGCTACACCTTC. The encoded protein is CASSYPRESGGYTF.

This chain joins TRBV6-5 and TRBJ1-1; D is undetermined. Per germline, CDR1 MNHEY and CDR2 SVGAGI. The CDR3 consists of 15 residues. The ends were cut back, 0 bases at V and 3 bases at J, with 11 bases in the middle. The CDR3: CASSYSLPVDTEAFF. CDR3 DNA: TGTGCCAGCAGTTACTCCTTGCCCGTAGACACTGAAGCTTTCTTT.

This clone was seen only once. This sequence joins TRBV19 and TRBJ1-1; D ambiguous. Looked up from germline, CDR1 is LNHDA and CDR2 is SQIVND (reference sequence). Between the trimmed V and J ends, which lost 5 bases and 1 base, there was a span of 11 bases. CDR3 length: 14 residues. The CDR3 loop reads CASSPLVPNTEAFF. The CDR3 nucleotides read TGTGCCAGTAGTCCCCTAGTCCCGAACACTGAAGCTTTCTTT.